This T cell receptor beta chain comes out of a study of T cell responses to AZD1222 COVID-19 vaccine. Study-level results: Per reports, nearly half of all spike-specific TCRs target regions that are unmutated in variants.

With respect to this clone: Its antigen is unidentified.

Germline lookup yields CDR1 SGHTA and CDR2 FQGNSA. V lost 5 bases and J 8 bases, leaving 18 bases between the germline ends. This CDR3 comprises 14 residues. Profiling relied on immunoSEQ multiplex PCR, and the TCRdb table lists in-frame clones only, not all of them. The sample yields about 120,000 clones, 90% to 95% seen once. The receptor's source is an adult who received the AZD1222 COVID-19 vaccine. The chain is built from TRBV7-2 and TRBJ1-2, with a weak D call TRBD1 (5 bases). This specimen was peripheral blood, taken 28 days after the second AZD1222 dose. CDR3 bases: TGTGCCAGCAGCCCACGAGGGGCCGAAGTCGGCTACACCTTC. Residues: CASSPRGAEVGYTF.